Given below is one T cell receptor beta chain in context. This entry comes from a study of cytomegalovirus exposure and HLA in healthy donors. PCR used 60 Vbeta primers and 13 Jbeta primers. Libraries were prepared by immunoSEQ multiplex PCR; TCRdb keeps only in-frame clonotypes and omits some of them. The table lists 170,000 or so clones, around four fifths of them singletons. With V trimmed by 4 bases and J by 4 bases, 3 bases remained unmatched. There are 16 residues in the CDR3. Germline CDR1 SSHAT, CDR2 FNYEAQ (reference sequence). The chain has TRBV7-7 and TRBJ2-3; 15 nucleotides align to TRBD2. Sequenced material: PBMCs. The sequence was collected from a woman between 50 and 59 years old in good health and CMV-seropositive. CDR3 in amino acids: CASSSGLAGGSDTQYF. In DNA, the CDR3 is TGTGCCAGCAGCTCAGGACTAGCGGGGGGGTCAGATACGCAGTATTTT.